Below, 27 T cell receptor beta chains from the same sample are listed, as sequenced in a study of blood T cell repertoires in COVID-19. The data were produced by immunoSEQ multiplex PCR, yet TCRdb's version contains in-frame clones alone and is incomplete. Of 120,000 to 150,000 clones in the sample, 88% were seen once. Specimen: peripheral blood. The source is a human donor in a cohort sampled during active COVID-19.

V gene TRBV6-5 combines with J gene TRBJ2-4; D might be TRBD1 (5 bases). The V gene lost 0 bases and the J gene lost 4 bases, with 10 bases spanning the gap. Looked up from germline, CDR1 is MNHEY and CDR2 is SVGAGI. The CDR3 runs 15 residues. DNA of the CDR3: TGTGCCAGCAGTTACTCGGGGCTGTCGAAAAACATTCAGTACTTC. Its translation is CASSYSGLSKNIQYF.

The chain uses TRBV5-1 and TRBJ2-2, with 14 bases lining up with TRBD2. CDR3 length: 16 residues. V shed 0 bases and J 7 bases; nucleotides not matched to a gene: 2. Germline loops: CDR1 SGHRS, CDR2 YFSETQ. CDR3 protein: CASSLAGTSGSGELFF. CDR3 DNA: TGCGCCAGCAGCTTGGCTGGGACTAGCGGGAGCGGGGAGCTGTTTTTT.

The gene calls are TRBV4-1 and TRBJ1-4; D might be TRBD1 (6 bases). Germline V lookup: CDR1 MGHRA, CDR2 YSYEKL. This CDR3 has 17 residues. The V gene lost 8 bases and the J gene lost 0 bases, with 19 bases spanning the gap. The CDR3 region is CASGSGGRQATNEKLFF. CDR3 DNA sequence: TGCGCCAGCGGGTCGGGGGGCCGACAAGCAACTAATGAAAAACTGTTTTTT.

The CDR3 spells CASSSRDIYEQYF. CDR3 bases: TGTGCCAGCAGCTCTCGGGACATCTACGAGCAGTACTTC. This chain links TRBV5-4 with TRBJ2-7, with a weak D call TRBD1 (6 bases). Looked up from germline, CDR1 is SGHNT and CDR2 is YYREEE (reference sequence). V was cut by 3 bases and J by 3 bases, with 10 bases left in between. This CDR3 comprises 13 residues.

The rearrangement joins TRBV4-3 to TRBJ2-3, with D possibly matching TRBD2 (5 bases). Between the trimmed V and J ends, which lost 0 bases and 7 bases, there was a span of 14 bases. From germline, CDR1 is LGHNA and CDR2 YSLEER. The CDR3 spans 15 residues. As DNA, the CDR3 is TGCGCCAGCAGCCAAGATCCCACTATAGCGAATACGCAGTATTTT. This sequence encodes CASSQDPTIANTQYF.

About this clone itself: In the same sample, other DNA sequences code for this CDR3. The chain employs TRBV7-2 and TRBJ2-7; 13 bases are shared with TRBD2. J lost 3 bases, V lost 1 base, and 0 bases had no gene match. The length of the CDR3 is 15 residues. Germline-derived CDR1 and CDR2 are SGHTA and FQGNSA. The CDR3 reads CASSLGTSGSYEQYF. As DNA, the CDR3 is TGTGCCAGCAGCTTAGGGACTAGCGGGAGCTACGAGCAGTACTTC. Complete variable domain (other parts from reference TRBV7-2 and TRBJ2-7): GAGVSQSPSNKVTEKGKDVELRCDPISGHTALYWYRQSLGQGLEFLIYFQGNSAPDKSGLPSDRFSAERTGGSVSTLTIQRTQQEDSAVYLCASSLGTSGSYEQYFGPGTRLTVT.

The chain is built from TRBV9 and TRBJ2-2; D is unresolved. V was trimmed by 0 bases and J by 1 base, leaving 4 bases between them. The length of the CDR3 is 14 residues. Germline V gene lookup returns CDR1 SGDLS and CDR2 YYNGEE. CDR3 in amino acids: CASSVVVNTGELFF. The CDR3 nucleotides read TGTGCCAGCAGCGTAGTAGTGAACACCGGGGAGCTGTTTTTT.

CDR3 sequence reads: CASSVTGESNSPLHF. DNA of the CDR3: TGCGCCAGCAGCGTCACAGGAGAGAGTAATTCACCCCTCCACTTT. The chain employs TRBV5-1 and TRBJ1-6; D might be TRBD1 (5 bases). Looked up from germline, CDR1 is SGHRS and CDR2 is YFSETQ. The CDR3 runs to 15 residues. V was clipped by 4 bases and J by 6 bases, with 14 bases between them.

For the CDR3, the DNA is TGTGCCAGTAGTCCCCCCCGACTAGCCGCAACGGCAGATACGCAGTATTTT. Encoded protein: CASSPPRLAATADTQYF. The V and J genes are TRBV19 and TRBJ2-3; 7 bases are shared with TRBD2. The J segment lost 4 bases and the V segment lost 5 bases, leaving 15 bases of the junction unmatched. The CDR3 is 17 residues long. CDR1 is LNHDA and CDR2 is SQIVND in the germline V gene (reference sequence).

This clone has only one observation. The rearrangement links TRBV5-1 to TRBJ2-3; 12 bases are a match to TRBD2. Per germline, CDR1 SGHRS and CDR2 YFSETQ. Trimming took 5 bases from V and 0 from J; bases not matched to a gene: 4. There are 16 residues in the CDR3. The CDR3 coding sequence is TGCGCCAGCAGTGCGGGACTAGCGGGTAGCACAGATACGCAGTATTTT. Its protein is CASSAGLAGSTDTQYF. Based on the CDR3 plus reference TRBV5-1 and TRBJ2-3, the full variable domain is KAGVTQTPRYLIKTRGQQVTLSCSPISGHRSVSWYQQTPGQGLQFLFEYFSETQRNKGNFPGRFSGRQFSNSRSEMNVSTLELGDSALYLCASSAGLAGSTDTQYFGPGTRLTVL.

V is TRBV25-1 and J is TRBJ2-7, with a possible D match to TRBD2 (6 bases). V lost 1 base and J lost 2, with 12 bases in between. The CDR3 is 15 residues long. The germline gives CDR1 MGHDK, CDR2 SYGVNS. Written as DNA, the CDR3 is TGTGCCAGCAGTGAATCCAAGCGGGCCCCCTACGAGCAGTACTTC. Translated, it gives CASSESKRAPYEQYF.

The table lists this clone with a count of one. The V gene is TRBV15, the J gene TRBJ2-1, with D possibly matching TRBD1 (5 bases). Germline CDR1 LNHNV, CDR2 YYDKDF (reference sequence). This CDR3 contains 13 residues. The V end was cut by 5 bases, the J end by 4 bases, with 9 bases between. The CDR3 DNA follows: TGTGCCACCAGCCGACGGACATACAATGAGCAGTTCTTC. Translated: CATSRRTYNEQFF.

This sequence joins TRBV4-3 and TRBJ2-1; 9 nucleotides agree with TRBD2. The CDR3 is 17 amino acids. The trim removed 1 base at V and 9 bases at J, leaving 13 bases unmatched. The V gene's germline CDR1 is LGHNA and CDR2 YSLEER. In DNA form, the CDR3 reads TGCGCCAGCAGCCAAGTTTTAGCGGGAGCCACCAGGGGTGAGCAGTTCTTC. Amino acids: CASSQVLAGATRGEQFF.

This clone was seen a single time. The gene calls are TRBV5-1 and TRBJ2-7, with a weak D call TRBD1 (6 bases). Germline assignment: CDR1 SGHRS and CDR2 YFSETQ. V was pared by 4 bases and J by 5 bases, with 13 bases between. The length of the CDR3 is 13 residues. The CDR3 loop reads CASSPPGHNEQYF. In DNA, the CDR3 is TGCGCCAGCAGCCCACCGGGACATAACGAGCAGTACTTC. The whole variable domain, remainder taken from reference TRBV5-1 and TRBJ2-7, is KAGVTQTPRYLIKTRGQQVTLSCSPISGHRSVSWYQQTPGQGLQFLFEYFSETQRNKGNFPGRFSGRQFSNSRSEMNVSTLELGDSALYLCASSPPGHNEQYFGPGTRLTVT.

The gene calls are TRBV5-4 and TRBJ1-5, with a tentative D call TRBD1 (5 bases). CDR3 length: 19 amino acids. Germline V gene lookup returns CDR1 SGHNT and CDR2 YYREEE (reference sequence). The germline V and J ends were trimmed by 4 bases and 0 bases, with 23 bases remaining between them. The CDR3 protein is CASSRKILQEYNSNQPQHF. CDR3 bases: TGTGCCAGCAGCCGGAAAATATTACAGGAGTATAATAGCAATCAGCCCCAGCATTTT.

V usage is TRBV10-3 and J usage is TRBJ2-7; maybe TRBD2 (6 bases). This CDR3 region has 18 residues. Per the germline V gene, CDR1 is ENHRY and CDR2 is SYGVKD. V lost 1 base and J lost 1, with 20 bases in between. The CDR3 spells CAISEYGRPGTVSYEQYF. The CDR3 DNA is TGTGCCATCAGTGAGTACGGCCGTCCGGGGACTGTTTCCTACGAGCAGTACTTC.

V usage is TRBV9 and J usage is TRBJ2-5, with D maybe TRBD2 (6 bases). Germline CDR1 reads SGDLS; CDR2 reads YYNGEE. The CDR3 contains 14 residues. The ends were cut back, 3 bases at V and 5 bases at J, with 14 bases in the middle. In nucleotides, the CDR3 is TGTGCCAGCAGCGGTAGGGACTTCGGGGAGACCCAGTACTTC. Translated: CASSGRDFGETQYF.

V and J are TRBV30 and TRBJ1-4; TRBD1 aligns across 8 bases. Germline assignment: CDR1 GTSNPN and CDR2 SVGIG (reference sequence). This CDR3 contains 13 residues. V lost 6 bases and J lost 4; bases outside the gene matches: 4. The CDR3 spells CACRGPDNEKLFF. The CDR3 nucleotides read TGTGCCTGCAGGGGGCCTGATAATGAAAAACTGTTTTTT.

CDR3 DNA: TGTGCCAGCAGCGCGCCGACAGGGCCAGATGAAAAACTGTTTTTT. It encodes CASSAPTGPDEKLFF. This chain connects TRBV9 to TRBJ1-4, with 7 positions matching TRBD1. Losses at the gene ends were 3 bases for V and 6 bases for J; bases not matched to a gene: 8. Germline CDR1 and CDR2: SGDLS and YYNGEE. The CDR3 sequence is 15 residues long.

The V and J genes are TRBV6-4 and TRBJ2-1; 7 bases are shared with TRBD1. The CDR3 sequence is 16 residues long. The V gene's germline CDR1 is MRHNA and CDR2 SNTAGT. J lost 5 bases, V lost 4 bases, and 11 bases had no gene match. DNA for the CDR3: TGTGCCAGCAGTGCCGAATACGGGACAGCTAACAATGAGCAGTTCTTC. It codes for CASSAEYGTANNEQFF.

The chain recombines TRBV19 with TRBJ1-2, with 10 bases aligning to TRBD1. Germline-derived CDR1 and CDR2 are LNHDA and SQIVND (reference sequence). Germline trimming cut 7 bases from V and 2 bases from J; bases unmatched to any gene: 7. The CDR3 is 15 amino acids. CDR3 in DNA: TGTGCCAGTAACCGCCGGGGACAGGGGAACTATGGCTACACCTTC. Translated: CASNRRGQGNYGYTF.

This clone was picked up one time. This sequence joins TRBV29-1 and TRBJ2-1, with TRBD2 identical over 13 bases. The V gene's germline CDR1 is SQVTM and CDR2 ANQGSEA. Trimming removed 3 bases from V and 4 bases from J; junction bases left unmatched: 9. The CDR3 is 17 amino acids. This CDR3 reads CSVEAVWGLAGYNEQFF. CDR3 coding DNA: TGCAGCGTTGAGGCGGTGTGGGGACTAGCGGGATACAATGAGCAGTTCTTC.

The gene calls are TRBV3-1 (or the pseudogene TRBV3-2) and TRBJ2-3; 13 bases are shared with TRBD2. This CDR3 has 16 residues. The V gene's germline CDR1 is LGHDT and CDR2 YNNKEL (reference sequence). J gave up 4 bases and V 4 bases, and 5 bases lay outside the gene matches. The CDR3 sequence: CASSRGTSGMADTQYF. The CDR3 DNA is TGTGCCAGCAGCCGGGGGACTAGCGGGATGGCAGATACGCAGTATTTT.

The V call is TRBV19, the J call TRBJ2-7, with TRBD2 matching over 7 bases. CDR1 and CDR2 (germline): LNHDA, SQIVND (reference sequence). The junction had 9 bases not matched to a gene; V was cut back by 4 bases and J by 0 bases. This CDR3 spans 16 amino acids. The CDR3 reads CASSTSGQRGSYEQYF. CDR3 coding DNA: TGTGCCAGTAGTACCTCGGGGCAGCGGGGCTCCTACGAGCAGTACTTC.

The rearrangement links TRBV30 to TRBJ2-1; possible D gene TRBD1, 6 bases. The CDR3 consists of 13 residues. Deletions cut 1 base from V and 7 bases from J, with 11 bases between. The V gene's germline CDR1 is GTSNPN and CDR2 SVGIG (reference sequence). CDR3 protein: CAWSATGKNEQFF. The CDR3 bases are TGTGCCTGGAGTGCCACAGGGAAGAATGAGCAGTTCTTC.

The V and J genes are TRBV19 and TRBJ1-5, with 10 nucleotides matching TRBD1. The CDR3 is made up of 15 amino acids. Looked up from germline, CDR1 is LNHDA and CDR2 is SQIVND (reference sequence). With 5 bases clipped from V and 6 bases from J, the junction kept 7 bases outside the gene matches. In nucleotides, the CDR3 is TGTGCCAGTAGTCCGCGACAGGGGGCGGTTCAGCCCCAGCATTTT. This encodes CASSPRQGAVQPQHF.

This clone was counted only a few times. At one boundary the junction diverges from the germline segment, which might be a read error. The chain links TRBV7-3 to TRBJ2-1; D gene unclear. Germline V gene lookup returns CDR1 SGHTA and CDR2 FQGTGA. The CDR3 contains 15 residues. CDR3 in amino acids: CASSLTRASNNEQFF. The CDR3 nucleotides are TGTGCCAGCAGCTTAACGCGAGCCTCCAACAATGAGCAGTTCTTC.